This TCR beta chain comes out of a study of PD-L1 blockade in urothelial cancer. In the study overall: Anywhere from 0 to 3 prior chemotherapy regimens had been received by patients. The analyses of blood took place 3 weeks (second dose) and 6 weeks after treatment start. Study-wide results and limits: Where pretreatment blood TCR clonality fell below the median, better survival was predicted.

This CDR3 is built from 14 residues. In germline, CDR1 is SGHNT, CDR2 YENEEA. Trimming cost V 5 bases and J 4 bases, with 11 bases left between them. Diagnoses among patients were locally advanced or metastatic urothelial carcinoma. Of note for this clone: Its antigen is unknown.

Data came from immunoSEQ multiplex PCR; TCRdb stores just in-frame clones and leaves some out. The table shows some 29,000 clones, with around 87% occurring only once. The rearrangement links TRBV11-3 to TRBJ2-2; possible D gene TRBD2, 5 bases. The TCR originated in a middle-aged man with urothelial cancer. The material was PBMCs, obtained around atezolizumab (anti-PD-L1) treatment. The DNA for the CDR3 is TGTGCCAGCAGCGCCATCCGGGGCACCGGGGAGCTGTTTTTT. It yields the protein CASSAIRGTGELFF.